One and the same sample provided the 13 T cell receptor beta chains below, sequenced in a study of T cells in Graves' hyperthyroidism and ophthalmopathy. TCR beta CDR3 regions were amplified from RNA transcripts. The HTBI primer set was used in a first-round RT-PCR of the TCR CDR3. TCRdb ran MiXCR on the multiplex PCR reads and lists one entry per CDR3 protein. This sample yields nearly 250,000 distinct CDR3 sequences, of which approximately 23% are seen a single time; roughly a third belongs to the top ten. Specimen: blood. The source of these receptors is a woman between 40 and 50 years old with Graves' ophthalmopathy.

This clonotype was seen at least ten times. This chain connects TRBV10-3 to TRBJ1-1; TRBD1 might be the D (6 bases). Germline loops: CDR1 ENHRY, CDR2 SYGVKD. Trimming stripped 2 bases from V and 0 bases from J, with 13 bases between. This CDR3 region has 16 residues. The CDR3 region has the DNA TGTGCCATCAGTGAGGCTGCCAGGGGAATGAACACTGAAGCTTTCTTT. Translation: CAISEAARGMNTEAFF.

This clonotype was observed at least ten times. The chain uses TRBV12-3 or TRBV12-4 and TRBJ2-6; the match to TRBD2 covers 11 bases. The ends lost 3 bases at V and 0 bases at J; junction bases unmatched: 7. The CDR3 sequence is 19 residues long. The DNA of the CDR3 is TGTGCCAGCAGTTTCCGACACCTAGCGGGGGGCTCTGGGGCCAACGTCCTGACTTTC. Encoded protein: CASSFRHLAGGSGANVLTF.

Turning to this clonotype: A much more abundant neighbour one base away suggests this may be a read error. The genes are TRBV2 and TRBJ2-2; the match to TRBD1 covers 10 bases. Germline V gene data show CDR1 as SNHLY and CDR2 as FYNNEI. This CDR3 comprises 14 residues. The ends lost 6 bases at V and 3 bases at J; junction bases unmatched: 1. The CDR3 spells CASRGTGDTGELFF. DNA of the CDR3: TGTGCCAGCAGGGGGACAGGGGACACCGGGGAGCTGTTTTTT.

The J gene is TRBJ1-4, the V gene TRBV24-1; TRBD1 matches at 9 bases. V shed 11 bases, J shed 5 bases, and the junction held 14 bases outside the gene matches. The CDR3 loop spans 16 amino acids. From germline, CDR1 is KGHDR and CDR2 SFDVKD. CDR3 sequence reads: CASSLRRDRANEKLFF. CDR3 coding DNA: TGTGCCAGCAGCTTAAGAAGGGACAGGGCGAATGAAAAACTGTTTTTT.

For this clonotype: At one of its ends the junction is not consistent with the germline gene, which may arise from a read error. The J gene is TRBJ2-5, the V gene TRBV24-1, with 8 bases fitting TRBD1. The CDR3 is 14 residues long. CDR1 is KGHDR and CDR2 is SFDVKD in the germline V gene. The chain's CDR3 is CASSARTGKETQYF. CDR3 DNA: TGTGCCAGCAGTGCCCGGACAGGGAAAGAGACCCAGTACTTC.

This clonotype has only a few counts. The chain has TRBV6-2 or TRBV6-3 and TRBJ2-7; D remains unclear. Trimming shortened V by 6 bases and J by 2 bases, and 14 bases separated the two germline ends. Germline V gene data show CDR1 as MNHEY and CDR2 as SVGEGT. The CDR3 is made up of 14 amino acids. This CDR3 reads CASRSGPPAYEQYF. In DNA form, the CDR3 reads TGTGCCAGCAGATCCGGACCTCCCGCCTACGAGCAGTACTTC.

The chain carries TRBV2 and TRBJ1-1, with 10 positions matching TRBD1. Germline V gene sequence: CDR1 SNHLY, CDR2 FYNNEI. The CDR3 has 13 amino acids. The V gene end was trimmed by 6 bases and the J gene end by 6 bases; junction bases not matched to a gene: 4. Written as DNA, the CDR3 is TGTGCCAGCAGCGGACAGGGGGGAGCTGAAGCTTTCTTT. This codes for CASSGQGGAEAFF.

This clonotype was observed at least ten times. The chain is built from TRBV19 and TRBJ2-2, with 8 positions matching TRBD1. CDR1 is LNHDA, CDR2 SQIVND, per germline (reference sequence). This CDR3 comprises 15 residues. Trimming removed 3 bases from V and 4 bases from J; junction bases left unmatched: 4. The CDR3 bases are TGTGCCAGTAGTATTGCTCAGGGGGCCACCGGGGAGCTGTTTTTT. Protein: CASSIAQGATGELFF.

This clonotype has ten or more counts. The chain couples TRBV11-2 to TRBJ2-7, with 7 bases identical to TRBD1. The ends lost 5 bases at V and 4 bases at J; junction bases unmatched: 11. Germline CDR1 is SGHAT and CDR2 is FQNNGV. This CDR3 has 15 amino acids. The CDR3 loop reads CASSPRQGPLYEQYF. The CDR3 DNA reads TGTGCCAGCAGCCCCCGACAGGGACCTTTATACGAGCAGTACTTC.

This clonotype was seen ten or more times. The chain recombines TRBV10-3 with TRBJ2-7, with unresolved D. Germline V CDR1 and CDR2: ENHRY, SYGVKD. The CDR3 runs to 14 residues. Trimming removed 3 bases from V and 5 bases from J, with 14 bases in between. The CDR3 loop is CAISDNRERDEQYF. The CDR3 nucleotides read TGTGCCATCAGTGATAACAGAGAACGGGACGAGCAGTACTTC.

The table lists this clonotype with many counts. Germline is not matched at one junction end, which may reflect a read error. The rearrangement joins TRBV4-1 to TRBJ2-2, with D perhaps TRBD2 (5 bases). Germline assignment: CDR1 MGHRA and CDR2 YSYEKL. The CDR3 is 17 residues long. As DNA, the CDR3 is TGCGCCAGCAGCCAAGATCGAGACGGTGCGAACACCGGGGAGCTGTTCTTT. This codes for CASSQDRDGANTGELFF.

In this sample, this clonotype turned up many times. This chain connects TRBV20-1 to TRBJ2-7, with D unresolved. V was trimmed by 1 base and J by 3 bases, leaving 10 bases between them. CDR1 DFQATT and CDR2 SNEGSKA come from the germline V gene (reference sequence). There are 13 residues in the CDR3. The CDR3 region is CSARVGSLYEQYF. CDR3 in DNA: TGCAGTGCTAGAGTAGGGTCTCTCTACGAGCAGTACTTC.

This clonotype was observed at least ten times. The chain uses TRBV3-1 and TRBJ2-5; D ambiguous. V was shortened by 2 bases and J by 5 bases, with 6 bases between the two germline ends. The CDR3 has 12 residues. CDR1 is LGHDT, CDR2 YNNKEL, per germline (reference sequence). CDR3 region: CASSQRSETQYF. CDR3 in DNA: TGTGCCAGCAGCCAAAGGTCGGAGACCCAGTACTTC.